Listed here is a single T cell receptor beta chain. Its antigen is currently not known. Qualities for individual bases were not recorded, and no much larger clone is one base off. The data originate from a study of vaccination and CD4 T cells after COVID-19 (dated by TCRdb to between 2020 and 2023). About the investigation overall: Convalescent patients had a positive SARS-CoV-2 result on nasal swab PCR, and of these patients, several had mild disease and one had severe disease. In the convalescent cohort there were six males and four females, among whom were two Hispanic individuals, seven Caucasians, two Asians and one multiracial person. Each participant got two doses of either the Pfizer-BioNTech BNT162b2 vaccine (n=8) or the Moderna mRNA-1273 vaccine (n=2). Post-COVID blood samples were collected from convalescent patients a median of about 92 days after diagnosis, with a range of roughly 35 to 180 days. Post-vaccine blood samples were obtained a median of around 67 days after the second vaccine dose, with a range of roughly 12 to 250 days. Culture stimuli were overlapping spike peptide pools from SARS-CoV-2 and from the common cold coronaviruses HCoV-NL63, HCoV-OC43 and HCoV-229E. Control cultures received a CEFX viral epitope pool as the positive control, an HIV-1 Nef peptide pool as the negative control, or no peptide. In nine to eleven COVID-19 convalescent patients and a few infection-naive healthy vaccine recipients, researchers compared the spike-specific CD4+ TCR repertoire from before mRNA vaccination with the repertoire from after. Points the paper makes about the study in general: Nearly all vaccine-specific clones in convalescent patients (304 of 307) were mono-reactive for SARS-CoV-2 spike rather than cross-reactive with common cold coronaviruses. In convalescent patients, a median roughly 87% of post-vaccine SARS-CoV-2-reactive clones were detected only after vaccination, suggesting vaccine-specific priming. Only a relatively small number of convalescent patients were included in the study, and early timepoints following natural infection were not analyzed. Although the median number of SARS-CoV-2-reactive clonotypes went up from 20 to 25 after infection to roughly 40 after vaccination, the increase was not significant.

This sample's treatment or condition label indicates: approximately nine-day PBMC culture with coronavirus spike peptide pools or control peptides (ViraFEST assay). The ViraFEST assay was used in the study, in which antigen-specific T cells were expanded with peptide pools and expanded clonotypes were subsequently identified by TCR sequencing. The positive SARS-CoV-2 PCR tests of the convalescent patients were dated from March to December 2020, before the Alpha, Beta and Delta variants emerged in the United States. Each well held millions of PBMCs cultured with 9 to 10 ug/ml peptide pools in IMDM containing approximately 5% human AB serum and 10 IU/ml IL-2. Half of the culture medium was replaced with fresh IL-2-containing medium on days 3 and 7. CD4+ T cells were isolated after around 11 days of culture through negative selection using the EasySep CD4+ T cell isolation kit. PBMCs were separated from whole blood using Ficoll-Paque Plus gradient centrifugation and then either used fresh or cryopreserved at -140C. Culture conditions were generally each tested in triplicate wells.

The library was obtained by PCR. At the Johns Hopkins FTIC core, DNA from the cultured CD4+ T cells underwent TCR sequencing with the Oncomine TCR Beta short-read assay. Genomic DNA was extracted from the cultured CD4+ T cells with the QIAamp micro DNA kit. Oncomine TCR Beta libraries made from cultured CD4+ T cells were pooled using unique dual indexes and sequenced on an Illumina iSeq 100. Per the authors' processing: Non-productive sequences were removed, and CDR3s not starting with C, not ending with F or W, or shorter than 7 amino acids were discarded. The MANAFEST web application identified antigen-specific clonotypes by comparing peptide-stimulated wells against reference wells and other culture wells. To be called positive, a clone needed an FDR below 0.05, an odds ratio above 5, and a productive frequency above 0.1% in at least two of three replicate wells. A clonotype counted as cross-reactive if it showed significant expansion both in the SARS-CoV-2 spike wells and in at least one common cold coronavirus spike condition. Similarity between CDR3 sequences was evaluated in R version 3.6.1 using Levenshtein distances (stringdist) and unrooted phylogenetic trees (ape). The public reads were reanalyzed by TCRdb: fastp trimming at Q25, MiXCR alignment, in-frame beta chains only. Rows merge per CDR3 protein into single entries with the most common DNA and genes. The authors' filters were not applied to this entry. The sample table lists about 17,000 distinct CDR3 sequences, about 61% of them with a count of one. Around 10% of the sample goes to the ten largest clones.

The receptor's source is a human donor who had recovered from COVID-19. Sequencing was performed on CD4+ T cells from blood, cultured in vitro.

The nucleotide sequence is TGTGCCAGCAGCAATAATCCCAATCAAGCCCAGCATTTT. Its protein reads: CASSNNPNQAQHF. The rearrangement combines TRBV7-8 with TRBJ1-5; there is no confident call for the D gene. The V and J ends are trimmed by 5 bases and 11 bases, leaving 16 bases between them. Inclusive of the bounding cysteine and phenylalanine, the CDR3 is 13 residues long. The DNA shown is the 39-base CDR3, in frame from base 1. CDR1 SGHVS and CDR2 FQNEAQ were looked up in the germline V gene. With all but the CDR3 taken from the reference TRBV7-8 and TRBJ1-5 genes, the full variable domain is: GAGVSQSPRYKVAKRGQDVALRCDPISGHVSLFWYQQALGQGPEFLTYFQNEAQLDKSGLPSDRFFAERPEGSVSTLKIQRTQQEDSAVYLCASSNNPNQAQHFGDGTRLSIL.